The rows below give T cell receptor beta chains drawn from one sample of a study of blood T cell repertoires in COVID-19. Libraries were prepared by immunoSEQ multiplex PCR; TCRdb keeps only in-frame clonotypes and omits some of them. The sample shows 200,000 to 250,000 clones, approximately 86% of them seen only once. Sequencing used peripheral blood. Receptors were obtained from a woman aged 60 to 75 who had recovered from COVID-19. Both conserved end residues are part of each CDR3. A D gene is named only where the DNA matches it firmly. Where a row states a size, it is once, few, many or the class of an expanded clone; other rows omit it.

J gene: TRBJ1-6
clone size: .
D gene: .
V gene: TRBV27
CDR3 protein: CASRTGITYNSPLHF
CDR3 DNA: TGTGCCAGCAGAACAGGGATAACGTATAATTCACCCCTCCACTTT

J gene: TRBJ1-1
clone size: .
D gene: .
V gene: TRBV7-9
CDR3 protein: CASSLKEAGTEAFF
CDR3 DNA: TGTGCCAGCAGCTTGAAGGAGGCGGGGACTGAAGCTTTCTTT

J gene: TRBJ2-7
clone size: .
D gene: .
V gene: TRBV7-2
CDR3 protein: CASSLLIRQGQLYEQYF
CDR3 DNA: TGTGCCAGCAGCTTATTGATTAGGCAGGGCCAACTTTACGAGCAGTACTTC

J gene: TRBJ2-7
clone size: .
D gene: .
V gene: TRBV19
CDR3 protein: CASSIGTGTYEQYF
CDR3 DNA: TGTGCCAGTAGTATAGGGACTGGAACCTACGAGCAGTACTTC

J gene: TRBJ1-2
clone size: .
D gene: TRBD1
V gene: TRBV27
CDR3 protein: CASRGFGTGGRDHYGYTF
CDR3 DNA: TGTGCCAGCAGGGGGTTCGGGACAGGGGGCCGGGACCACTATGGCTACACCTTC

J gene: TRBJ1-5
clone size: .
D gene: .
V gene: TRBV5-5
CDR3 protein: CASSLSPLVNQPQHF
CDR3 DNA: TGTGCCAGCAGCTTGTCCCCACTGGTAAATCAGCCCCAGCATTTT

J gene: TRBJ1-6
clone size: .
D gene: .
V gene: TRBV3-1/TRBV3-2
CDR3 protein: CASSQGWRFDSPLHF
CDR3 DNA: TGTGCCAGCAGCCAAGGCTGGCGGTTCGATTCACCCCTCCACTTT

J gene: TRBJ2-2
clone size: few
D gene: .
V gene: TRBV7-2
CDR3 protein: CASSLLMEDTGELFF
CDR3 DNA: TGTGCCAGCAGCCTCCTGATGGAGGACACCGGGGAGCTGTTTTTT

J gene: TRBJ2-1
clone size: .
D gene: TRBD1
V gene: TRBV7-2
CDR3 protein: CASSLAGGGVGQGARMNEQFF
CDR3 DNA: TGTGCCAGCAGCTTAGCTGGGGGAGGTGTAGGACAGGGGGCGCGAATGAATGAGCAGTTCTTC

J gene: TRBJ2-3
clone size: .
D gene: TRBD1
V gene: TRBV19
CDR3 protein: CASSSRPGQGRDTQYF
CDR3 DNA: TGTGCCAGTAGTTCGCGGCCGGGACAGGGTAGAGATACGCAGTATTTT

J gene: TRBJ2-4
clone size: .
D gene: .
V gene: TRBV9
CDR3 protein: CASSSIQDNIQYF
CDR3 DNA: TGTGCCAGCAGCTCCATACAGGACAACATTCAGTACTTC

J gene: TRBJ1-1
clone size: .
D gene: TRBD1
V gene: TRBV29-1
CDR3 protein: CSAGTGGNTEAFF
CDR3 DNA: TGCAGCGCCGGGACAGGGGGTAACACTGAAGCTTTCTTT

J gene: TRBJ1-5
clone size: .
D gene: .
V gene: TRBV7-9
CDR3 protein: CASMDRTYSNQPQHF
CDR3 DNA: TGTGCCAGCATGGACAGAACTTATAGCAATCAGCCCCAGCATTTT

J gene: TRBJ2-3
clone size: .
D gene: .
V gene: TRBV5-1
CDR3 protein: CASSDRQVSNTQYF
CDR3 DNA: TGCGCCAGCAGCGACCGACAGGTCTCGAATACGCAGTATTTT

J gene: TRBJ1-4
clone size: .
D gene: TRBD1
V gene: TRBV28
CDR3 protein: CASSPGTGNEKLFF
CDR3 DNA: TGTGCCAGCAGTCCCGGGACAGGAAATGAAAAACTGTTTTTT

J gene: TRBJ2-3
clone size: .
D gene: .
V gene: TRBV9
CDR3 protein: CASSVGRSAGSTDTQYF
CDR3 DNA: TGTGCCAGCAGCGTAGGAAGAAGTGCGGGTTCCACAGATACGCAGTATTTT

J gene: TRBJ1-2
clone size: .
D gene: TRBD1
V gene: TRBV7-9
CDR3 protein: CASSFETGGNGYTF
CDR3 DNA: TGTGCCAGCAGCTTTGAGACAGGGGGTAATGGCTACACCTTC

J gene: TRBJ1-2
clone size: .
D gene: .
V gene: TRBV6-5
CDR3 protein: CASHPGSIYGYTF
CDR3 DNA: TGTGCCAGCCATCCGGGGTCAATCTATGGCTACACCTTC

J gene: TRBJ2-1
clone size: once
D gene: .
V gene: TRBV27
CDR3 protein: CASSPTNHSSSYNEQFF
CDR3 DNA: TGTGCCAGCAGCCCGACTAATCACTCAAGCTCCTACAATGAGCAGTTCTTC

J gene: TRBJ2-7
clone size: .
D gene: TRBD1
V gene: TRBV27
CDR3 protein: CASSPLPQGIGNYEQYF
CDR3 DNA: TGTGCCAGCAGTCCCCTCCCACAGGGGATAGGTAATTACGAGCAGTACTTC

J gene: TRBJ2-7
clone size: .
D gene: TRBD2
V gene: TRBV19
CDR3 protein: CASSTSGGTYEQYF
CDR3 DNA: TGTGCCAGTTCGACTAGCGGGGGAACCTACGAGCAGTACTTC

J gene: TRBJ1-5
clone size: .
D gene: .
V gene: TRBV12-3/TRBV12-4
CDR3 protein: CASSTQGEPQHF
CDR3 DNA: TGTGCCAGCAGTACCCAAGGAGAGCCCCAGCATTTT

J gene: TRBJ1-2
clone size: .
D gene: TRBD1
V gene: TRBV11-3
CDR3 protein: CASSQTPGGSYTF
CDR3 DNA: TGTGCCAGCAGCCAAACCCCAGGGGGAAGCTACACCTTC

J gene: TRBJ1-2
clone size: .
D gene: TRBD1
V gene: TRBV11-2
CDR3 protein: CASSLGYRGNGYTF
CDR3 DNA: TGTGCCAGCAGCTTAGGGTACAGGGGTAATGGCTACACCTTC

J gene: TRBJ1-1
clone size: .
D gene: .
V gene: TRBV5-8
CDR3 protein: CASSLILTEAFF
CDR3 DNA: TGTGCCAGCAGCTTGATACTCACTGAAGCTTTCTTT

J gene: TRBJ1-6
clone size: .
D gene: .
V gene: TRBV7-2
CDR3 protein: CASSLDSMGAPLHF
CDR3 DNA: TGTGCCAGCAGCTTAGATTCAATGGGAGCACCCCTCCACTTT